This TCR beta chain is from a study of T-cell memory formation after mild COVID-19. General study points: Shrinking CD4+ clones resided mostly in CM and EM, and CD8+ ones in EMRA.

Germline lookup yields CDR1 MGHDK and CDR2 SYGVNS. The length of the CDR3 is 16 residues. Trimming left V 5 bases short and J 0 bases short, with 15 bases between. Each CDR3 protein gets one entry after TCRdb re-called the 5' RACE reads with MiXCR. The sample includes about 350,000 distinct CDR3 sequences, around 27% of them seen just once. This clonotype occurred once. The antigen remains undetermined. This receptor was obtained from an adult woman who had mild COVID-19 (a few samples of this study predate the infection). Cell type and time point are not known. What was sequenced was PBMCs or a T cell subset sorted from them (not recorded which). This rearrangement joins TRBV25-1 to TRBJ2-3, with a weak D call TRBD2 (6 bases). The CDR3 nucleotides are TGTGCCAGCAGTCCCTTTAGCGGTACTAGCACAGATACGCAGTATTTT. Translating gives CASSPFSGTSTDTQYF. Together with reference TRBV25-1 and TRBJ2-3, the CDR3 gives the full variable domain: EADIYQTPRYLVIGTGKKITLECSQTMGHDKMYWYQQDPGMELHLIHYSYGVNSTEKGDLSSESTVSRIRTEHFPLTLESARPSHTSQYLCASSPFSGTSTDTQYFGPGTRLTVL.